Here is one T cell receptor (beta chain) with its context. Its antigen remains unknown. Several immunoSEQ 96-well plates shared each subset's DNA, each plate a replicate. Unsorted PBMC replicate PCRs drew on around 270 ng DNA, representing tens of thousands of T cell genomes. PBMC DNA, left unsorted, was sequenced on ten immunoSEQ deep assay plates. Clones were sequenced by immunoSEQ multiplex PCR, and TCRdb holds only the in-frame ones, with some missing. The repertoire holds hundreds of thousands of clones, with 70% to 80% as singletons. This specimen belongs to a study of shared clonotypes between healthy human individuals. From germline, CDR1 is MNHNY and CDR2 SVGAGI (reference sequence). The CDR3 is 14 amino acids. V was pared by 0 bases and J by 5 bases, with 10 bases between. Overall study findings and caveats: An effect of sequencing depth on clonotype sharing among donors was expected.

J is TRBJ2-5 and V is TRBV6-6; D call uncertain. The TCR was taken from a woman between 35 and 50 years old in good health. Some clones in this sample may be carry-over from other donors' samples. The sequenced sample was PBMCs. CDR3 nucleotides: TGTGCCAGCAGTTACTCTGGTACTGTGGAGACCCAGTACTTC. Its translation is CASSYSGTVETQYF.